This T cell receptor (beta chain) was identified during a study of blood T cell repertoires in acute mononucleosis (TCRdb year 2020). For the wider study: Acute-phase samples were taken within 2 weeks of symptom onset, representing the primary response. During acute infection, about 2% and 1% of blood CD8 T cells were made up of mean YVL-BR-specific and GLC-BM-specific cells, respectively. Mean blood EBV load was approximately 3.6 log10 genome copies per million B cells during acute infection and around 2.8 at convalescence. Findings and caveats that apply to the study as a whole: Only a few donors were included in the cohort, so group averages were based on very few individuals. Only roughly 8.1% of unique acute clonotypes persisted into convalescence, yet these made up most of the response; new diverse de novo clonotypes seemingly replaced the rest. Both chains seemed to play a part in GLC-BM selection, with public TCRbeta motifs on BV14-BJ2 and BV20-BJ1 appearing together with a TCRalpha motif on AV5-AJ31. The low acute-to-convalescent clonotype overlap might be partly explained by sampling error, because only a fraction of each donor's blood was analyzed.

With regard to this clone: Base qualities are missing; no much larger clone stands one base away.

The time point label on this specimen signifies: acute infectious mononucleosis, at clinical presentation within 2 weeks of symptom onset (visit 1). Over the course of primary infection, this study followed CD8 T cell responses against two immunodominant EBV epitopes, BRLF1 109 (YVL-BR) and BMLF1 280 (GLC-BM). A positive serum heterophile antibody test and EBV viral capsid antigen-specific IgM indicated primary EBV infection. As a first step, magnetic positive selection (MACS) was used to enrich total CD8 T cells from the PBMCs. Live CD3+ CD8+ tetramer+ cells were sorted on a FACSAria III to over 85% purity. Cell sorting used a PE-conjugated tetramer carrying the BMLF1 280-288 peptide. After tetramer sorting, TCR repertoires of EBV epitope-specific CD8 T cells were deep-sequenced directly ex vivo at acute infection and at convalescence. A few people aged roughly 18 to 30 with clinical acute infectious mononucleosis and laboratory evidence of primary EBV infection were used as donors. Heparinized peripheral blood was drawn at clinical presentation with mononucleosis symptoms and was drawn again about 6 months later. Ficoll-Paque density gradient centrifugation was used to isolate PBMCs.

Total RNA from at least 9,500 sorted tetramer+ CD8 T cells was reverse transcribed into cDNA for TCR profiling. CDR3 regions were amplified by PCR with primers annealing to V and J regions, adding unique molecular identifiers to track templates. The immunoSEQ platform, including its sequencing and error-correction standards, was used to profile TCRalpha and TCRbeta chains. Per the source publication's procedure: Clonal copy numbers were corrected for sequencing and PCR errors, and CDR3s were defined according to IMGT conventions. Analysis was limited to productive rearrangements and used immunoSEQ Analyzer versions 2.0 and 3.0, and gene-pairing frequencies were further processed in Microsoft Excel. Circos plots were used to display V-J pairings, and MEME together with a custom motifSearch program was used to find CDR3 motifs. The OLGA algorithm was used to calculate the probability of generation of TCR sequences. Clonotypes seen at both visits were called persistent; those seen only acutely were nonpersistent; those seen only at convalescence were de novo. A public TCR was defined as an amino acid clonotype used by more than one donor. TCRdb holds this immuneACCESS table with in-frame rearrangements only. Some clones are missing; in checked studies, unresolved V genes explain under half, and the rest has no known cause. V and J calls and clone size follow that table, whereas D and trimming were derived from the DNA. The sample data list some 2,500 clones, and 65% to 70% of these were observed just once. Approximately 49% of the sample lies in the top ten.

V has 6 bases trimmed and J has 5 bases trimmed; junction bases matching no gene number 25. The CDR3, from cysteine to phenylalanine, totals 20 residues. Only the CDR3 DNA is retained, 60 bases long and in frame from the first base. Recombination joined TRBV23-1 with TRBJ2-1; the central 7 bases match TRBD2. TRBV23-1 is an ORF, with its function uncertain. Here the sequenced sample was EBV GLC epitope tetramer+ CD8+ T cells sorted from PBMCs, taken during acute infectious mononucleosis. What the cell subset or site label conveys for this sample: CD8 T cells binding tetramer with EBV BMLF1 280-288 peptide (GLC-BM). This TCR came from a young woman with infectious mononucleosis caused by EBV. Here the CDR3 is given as CASRQWEGSGLFSVNNEQFF. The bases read TGCGCCAGCAGGCAGTGGGAGGGGAGCGGGTTATTTTCCGTTAACAATGAGCAGTTCTTC.